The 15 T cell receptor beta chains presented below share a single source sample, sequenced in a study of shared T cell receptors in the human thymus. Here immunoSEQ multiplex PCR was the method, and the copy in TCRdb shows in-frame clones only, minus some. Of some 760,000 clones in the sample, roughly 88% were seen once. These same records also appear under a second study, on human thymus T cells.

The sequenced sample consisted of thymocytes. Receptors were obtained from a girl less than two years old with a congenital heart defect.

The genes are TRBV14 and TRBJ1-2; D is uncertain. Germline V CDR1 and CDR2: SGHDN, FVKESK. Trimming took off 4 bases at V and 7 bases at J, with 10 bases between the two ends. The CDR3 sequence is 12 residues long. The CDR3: CASSPVGVGYTF. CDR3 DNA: TGTGCCAGCAGCCCGGTCGGGGTTGGCTACACCTTC. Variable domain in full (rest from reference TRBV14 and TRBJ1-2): EAGVTQFPSHSVIEKGQTVTLRCDPISGHDNLYWYRRVMGKEIKFLLHFVKESKQDESGMPNNRFLAERTGGTYSTLKVQPAELEDSGVYFCASSPVGVGYTFGSGTRLTVV.

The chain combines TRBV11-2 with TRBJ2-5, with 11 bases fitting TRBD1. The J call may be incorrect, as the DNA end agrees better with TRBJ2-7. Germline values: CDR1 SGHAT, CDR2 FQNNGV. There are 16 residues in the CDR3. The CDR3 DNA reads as TGTGCCAGCAGCCCCTGGACAGGGGGCCAAAACTACGAGCAGTACTTC. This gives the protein CASSPWTGGQNYEQYF.

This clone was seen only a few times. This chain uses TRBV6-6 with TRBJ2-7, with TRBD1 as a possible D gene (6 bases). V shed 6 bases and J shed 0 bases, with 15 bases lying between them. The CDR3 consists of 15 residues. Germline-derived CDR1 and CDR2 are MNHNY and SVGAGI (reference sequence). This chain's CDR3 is CASRLRGQGSYEQYF. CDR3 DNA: TGTGCCAGCAGACTCAGGGGTCAGGGCTCCTACGAGCAGTACTTC.

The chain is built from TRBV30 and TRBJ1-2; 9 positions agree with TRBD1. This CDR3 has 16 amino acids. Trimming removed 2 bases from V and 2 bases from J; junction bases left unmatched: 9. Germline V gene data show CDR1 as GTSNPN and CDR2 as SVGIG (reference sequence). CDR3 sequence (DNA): TGTGCCTGGAGTCGGACAGGGGAACAACTCAACTATGGCTACACCTTC. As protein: CAWSRTGEQLNYGYTF.

CDR3 protein: CASSPGGRGTGELFF. In DNA, the CDR3 is TGTGCCAGCAGCCCAGGGGGCAGGGGCACCGGGGAGCTGTTTTTT. The genes are TRBV28 and TRBJ2-2; 8 positions agree with TRBD1. V gave up 6 bases and J gave up 4 bases; unmatched junction bases: 7. This CDR3 spans 15 amino acids. Germline V gene data show CDR1 as MDHEN and CDR2 as SYDVKM.

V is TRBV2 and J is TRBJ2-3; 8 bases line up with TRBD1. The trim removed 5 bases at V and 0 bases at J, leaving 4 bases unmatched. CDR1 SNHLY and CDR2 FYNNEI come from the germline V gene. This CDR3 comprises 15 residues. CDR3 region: CASSPGQASTDTQYF. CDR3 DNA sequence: TGTGCCAGCAGTCCGGGACAGGCTAGCACAGATACGCAGTATTTT.

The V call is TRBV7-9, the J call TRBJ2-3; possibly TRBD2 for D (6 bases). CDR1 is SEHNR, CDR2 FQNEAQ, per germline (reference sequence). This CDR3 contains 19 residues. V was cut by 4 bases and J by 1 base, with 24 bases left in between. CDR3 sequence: CASSSGQKGGSSRTDTQYF. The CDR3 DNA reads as TGTGCCAGCAGCTCTGGCCAAAAAGGAGGGAGTTCTCGCACAGATACGCAGTATTTT.

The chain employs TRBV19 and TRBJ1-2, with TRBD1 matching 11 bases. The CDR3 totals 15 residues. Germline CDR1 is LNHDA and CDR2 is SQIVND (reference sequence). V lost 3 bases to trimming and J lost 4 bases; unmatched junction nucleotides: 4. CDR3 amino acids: CASSMGTGGSYGYTF. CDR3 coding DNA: TGTGCCAGTAGTATGGGGACAGGGGGTTCCTATGGCTACACCTTC.

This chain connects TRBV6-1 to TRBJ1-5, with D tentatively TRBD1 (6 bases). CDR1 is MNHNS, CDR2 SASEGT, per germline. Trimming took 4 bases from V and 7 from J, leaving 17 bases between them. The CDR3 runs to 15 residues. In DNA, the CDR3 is TGTGCCAGCAGTGGCCCTCAGGGGTCAAAACAGCCCCAGCATTTT. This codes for CASSGPQGSKQPQHF.

As DNA, the CDR3 is TGTGCCAGCACCGCTAAAAGGAGGGGATGCGAGCAGTACTTC. It encodes CASTAKRRGCEQYF. V is TRBV6-1 and J is TRBJ2-7; D may be TRBD2 (6 bases). CDR3 length: 14 amino acids. Trimming took off 7 bases at V and 6 bases at J, with 19 bases between the two ends. In germline, CDR1 is MNHNS, CDR2 SASEGT.

CDR3 nucleotide sequence: TGCAGCGTTGGGGGACAGCTAAATCAGCCCCAGCATTTT. Encoded protein: CSVGGQLNQPQHF. The chain recombines TRBV29-1 with TRBJ1-5, with 7 nucleotides matching TRBD1. CDR1 is SQVTM and CDR2 is ANQGSEA in the germline V gene. This CDR3 is 13 amino acids long. Unmatched junction bases numbered 4, after V lost 4 bases and J lost 4 bases.

In nucleotides, the CDR3 is TGTGCCAGCAGACAAAACAGAGAGACCCAGTACTTC. As protein: CASRQNRETQYF. The genes are TRBV6-5 and TRBJ2-5, with D uncertain. The CDR3 is made up of 12 amino acids. Germline V gene sequence: CDR1 MNHEY, CDR2 SVGAGI. Trimming stripped 6 bases from V and 4 bases from J, with 9 bases between.

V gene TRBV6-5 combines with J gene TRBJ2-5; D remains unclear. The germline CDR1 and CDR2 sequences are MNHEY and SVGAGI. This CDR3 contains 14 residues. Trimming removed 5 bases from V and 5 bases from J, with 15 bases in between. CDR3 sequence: CASSERRSGETQYF. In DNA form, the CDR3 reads TGTGCCAGCAGTGAACGTCGGTCGGGTGAGACCCAGTACTTC.

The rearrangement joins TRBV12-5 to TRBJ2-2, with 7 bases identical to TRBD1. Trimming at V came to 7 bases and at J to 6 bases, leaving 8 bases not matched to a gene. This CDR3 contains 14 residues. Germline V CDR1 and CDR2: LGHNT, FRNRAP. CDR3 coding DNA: TGTGCTAGTGCCATTCTACAGGGGTCCGGGGAGCTGTTTTTT. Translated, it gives CASAILQGSGELFF.

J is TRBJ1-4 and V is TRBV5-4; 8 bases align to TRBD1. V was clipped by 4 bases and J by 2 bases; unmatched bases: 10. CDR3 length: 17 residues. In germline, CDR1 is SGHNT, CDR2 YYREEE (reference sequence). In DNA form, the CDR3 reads TGTGCCAGCAGCCACCATGACAGGGGCCGGACTAATGAAAAACTGTTTTTT. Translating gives CASSHHDRGRTNEKLFF.